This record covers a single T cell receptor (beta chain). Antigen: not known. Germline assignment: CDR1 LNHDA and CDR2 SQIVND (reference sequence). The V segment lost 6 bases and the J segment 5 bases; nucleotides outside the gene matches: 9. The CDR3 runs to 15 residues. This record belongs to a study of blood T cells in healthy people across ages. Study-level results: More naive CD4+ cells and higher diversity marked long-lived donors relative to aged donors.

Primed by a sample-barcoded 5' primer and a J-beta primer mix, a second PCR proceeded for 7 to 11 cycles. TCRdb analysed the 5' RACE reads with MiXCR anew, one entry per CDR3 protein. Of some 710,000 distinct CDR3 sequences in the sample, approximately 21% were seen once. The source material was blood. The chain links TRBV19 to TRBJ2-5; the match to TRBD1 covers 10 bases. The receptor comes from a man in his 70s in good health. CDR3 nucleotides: TGTGCCAGTAGCCCACAGACAGGGGGCGTGGAGACCCAGTACTTC. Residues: CASSPQTGGVETQYF.